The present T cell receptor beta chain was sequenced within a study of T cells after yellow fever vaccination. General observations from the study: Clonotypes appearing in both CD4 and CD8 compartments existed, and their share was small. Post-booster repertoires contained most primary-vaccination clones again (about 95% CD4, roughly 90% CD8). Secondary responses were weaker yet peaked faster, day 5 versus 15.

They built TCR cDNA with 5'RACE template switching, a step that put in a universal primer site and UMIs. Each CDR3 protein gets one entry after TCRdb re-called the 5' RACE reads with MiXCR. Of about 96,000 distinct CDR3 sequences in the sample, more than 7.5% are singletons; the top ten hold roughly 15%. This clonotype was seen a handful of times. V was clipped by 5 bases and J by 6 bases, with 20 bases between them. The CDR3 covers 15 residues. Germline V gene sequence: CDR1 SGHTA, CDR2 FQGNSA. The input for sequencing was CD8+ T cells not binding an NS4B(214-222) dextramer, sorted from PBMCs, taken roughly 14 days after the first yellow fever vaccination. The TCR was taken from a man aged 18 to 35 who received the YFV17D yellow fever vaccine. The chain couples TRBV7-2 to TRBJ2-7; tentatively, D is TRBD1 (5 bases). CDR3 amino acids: CASSPIGRVHGEQYF. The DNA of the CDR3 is TGTGCCAGCAGCCCAATCGGCAGGGTCCATGGCGAGCAGTACTTC.